This T cell receptor beta chain was recorded in a study of blood T cell repertoires in COVID-19. Study context: Whether acute or convalescent, the COVID-19 samples came from the United States, Italy and Spain. T cells, B-cell-depleted T cells, or PBMCs supplied cDNA or gDNA.

Per the germline V gene, CDR1 is MNHEY and CDR2 is SMNVEV (reference sequence). With V trimmed by 5 bases and J by 3 bases, 11 bases remained unmatched. The CDR3 runs to 17 residues. In the original processing: Amplification of reference gene primers provided the estimated nucleated cell counts. Profiled with immunoSEQ multiplex PCR; TCRdb holds only in-frame clones, not every one. The V and J calls and clone size are taken from that table; D and trimming were inferred from the DNA. Among about 260,000 clones listed, 87% were seen once. The chain is built from TRBV27 and TRBJ1-3, with 9 bases fitting TRBD1. Sequencing was performed on peripheral blood. The receptor was isolated from a woman aged 45-60 years who had recovered from COVID-19. The CDR3 region is CASSPSQGARGGNTIYF. CDR3 nucleotide sequence: TGTGCCAGCAGTCCTTCACAGGGGGCGCGTGGTGGAAACACCATATATTTT.